These 32 T cell receptor beta chains were sequenced from one sample in a study of T cell responses to AZD1222 COVID-19 vaccine. The table came from immunoSEQ multiplex PCR; TCRdb's copy has only in-frame clones and leaves some out. The sample shows 86,000 or so clones, 86% of them seen only once. The specimen was peripheral blood, collected 28 days after the second AZD1222 dose. These receptors came from an adult who received the AZD1222 COVID-19 vaccine.

This clone is a singleton in its sample. The V and J genes are TRBV28 and TRBJ2-7; 14 nucleotides match TRBD2. V shed 4 bases and J 5 bases; nucleotides not matched to a gene: 4. The V gene's germline CDR1 is MDHEN and CDR2 SYDVKM. This CDR3 has 15 residues. In nucleotides, the CDR3 is TGTGCCAGCAGTTCGGGACTAGCGGGAGTCAACGAGCAGTACTTC. Amino acid sequence: CASSSGLAGVNEQYF.

This clone appeared a few times. This chain joins TRBV5-4 and TRBJ1-6; D is undetermined. The CDR3 has 15 residues. The germline gives CDR1 SGHNT, CDR2 YYREEE (reference sequence). V was pared by 1 base and J by 7 bases, with 12 bases between. The CDR3 is CASSLLFGENSPLHF. Written as DNA, the CDR3 is TGTGCCAGCAGCTTGCTATTCGGGGAAAATTCACCCCTCCACTTT.

Regarding this clone: At one end, the junction sequence differs from germline, possibly due to a read error. The gene calls are TRBV28 and TRBJ1-1; D possibly corresponds to TRBD1 (6 bases). This CDR3 contains 15 residues. CDR1 and CDR2 from the germline V gene are MDHEN and SYDVKM. The CDR3, as DNA: TGTGTCAGCAGTTTATACACAGGGACTAACACTGAAGCTTTCTTT. Translation gives CVSSLYTGTNTEAFF. Using reference TRBV28 and TRBJ1-1 for the parts outside the CDR3, the full variable domain is DVKVTQSSRYLVKRTGEKVFLECVQDMDHENMFWYRQDPGLGLRLIYFSYDVKMKEKGDIPEGYSVSREKKERFSLILESASTNQTSMYLCVSSLYTGTNTEAFFGQGTRLTVV.

The chain joins TRBV9 to TRBJ1-6; 9 bases map to TRBD1. V lost 1 base, J lost 9 bases, and 11 bases stayed unmatched. The CDR3 sequence is 17 residues long. Germline CDR1 reads SGDLS; CDR2 reads YYNGEE. CDR3 in amino acids: CASSVHPGQGMSSPLHF. The CDR3 DNA sequence: TGTGCCAGCAGCGTACACCCGGGACAGGGAATGAGTTCACCCCTCCACTTT.

This chain links TRBV3-1 (or the pseudogene TRBV3-2) with TRBJ2-1; 10 positions match TRBD2. Germline V gives CDR1 LGHDT, CDR2 YNNKEL (reference sequence). This CDR3 has 15 residues. Unmatched junction bases numbered 8, after V lost 4 bases and J lost 8 bases. The CDR3 region is CASSLIAGGRDEQFF. The DNA of the CDR3 is TGTGCCAGCAGCCTTATAGCGGGAGGACGGGATGAGCAGTTCTTC.

This chain links TRBV2 with TRBJ2-2, with 8 bases lining up with TRBD1. The V gene's germline CDR1 is SNHLY and CDR2 FYNNEI. J lost 5 bases, V lost 5 bases, and 7 bases had no gene match. CDR3 length: 15 residues. The CDR3 DNA follows: TGTGCCAGCAGTCGACAGGGGATGGGGACCGGGGAGCTGTTTTTT. Protein sequence: CASSRQGMGTGELFF.

V usage is TRBV4-1 and J usage is TRBJ2-7, with D possibly being TRBD2 (6 bases). The CDR3 runs to 15 residues. Per germline, CDR1 MGHRA and CDR2 YSYEKL. Trimming shortened V by 2 bases and J by 5 bases, and 16 bases separated the two germline ends. CDR3 bases: TGCGCCAGCAGCCAACCCCGGGGGAATCCCAACGAGCAGTACTTC. Translating it yields CASSQPRGNPNEQYF.

This rearrangement joins TRBV6-2 or TRBV6-3 to TRBJ2-2; TRBD1 might be the D (6 bases). Germline CDR1 reads MNHEY; CDR2 reads SVGEGT. The CDR3 runs to 14 residues. V lost 3 bases to trimming and J lost 3 bases, with 8 bases between them. Written as DNA, the CDR3 is TGTGCCAGCAGTTATAAGGGGGACACCGGGGAGCTGTTTTTT. This gives the protein CASSYKGDTGELFF.

This clone has more than one count but fewer than ten. The genes are TRBV6-5 and TRBJ2-1, with TRBD2 matching 7 bases. Germline V CDR1 and CDR2: MNHEY, SVGAGI. The CDR3 spans 15 residues. V was pared by 3 bases and J by 7 bases, with 9 bases of the junction left unmatched. The CDR3 DNA reads as TGTGCCAGCAGTTATAAGCTAGCGGTTTATAATGAGCAGTTCTTC. Protein product: CASSYKLAVYNEQFF.

As regards this clone: An end of the junction does not agree with germline; a read error may underlie this. V is TRBV27 and J is TRBJ2-7, with 7 bases aligning to TRBD1. The CDR3 spans 11 residues. Per germline, CDR1 MNHEY and CDR2 SMNVEV (reference sequence). The CDR3 DNA follows: TGTGCCAGCGAGGGGCGTGGACAGGTTAACTTC. Translating gives CASEGRGQVNF.

The V gene is TRBV11-2, the J gene TRBJ1-1; no reliable D call. Germline CDR1 and CDR2: SGHAT and FQNNGV. This CDR3 region has 14 residues. V lost 2 bases and J lost 1, with 8 bases in between. The CDR3: CASSLNPGNTEAFF. The CDR3 DNA sequence: TGTGCCAGCAGCTTAAACCCGGGGAACACTGAAGCTTTCTTT.

V usage is TRBV5-4 and J usage is TRBJ2-6, with 7 bases matching TRBD1. Germline-derived CDR1 and CDR2 are SGHNT and YYREEE (reference sequence). With 4 bases clipped from V and 2 bases from J, the junction kept 3 bases outside the gene matches. This CDR3 has 15 residues. CDR3 loop: CASSPQGAGANVLTF. The DNA of the CDR3 is TGTGCCAGCAGCCCCCAGGGGGCTGGGGCCAACGTCCTGACTTTC.

This chain joins TRBV28 and TRBJ1-6, with TRBD1 matching 8 bases. The germline CDR1 and CDR2 sequences are MDHEN and SYDVKM. The ends lost 5 bases at V and 0 bases at J; junction bases unmatched: 9. The CDR3 totals 18 residues. CDR3 bases: TGTGCCAGCAGTCCTGGACAGGGTTCCAACTCCTATAATTCACCCCTCCACTTT. Residues: CASSPGQGSNSYNSPLHF.

The gene calls are TRBV28 and TRBJ2-7; D ambiguous. Trimming removed 5 bases at V and 2 bases at J, with 19 bases between. The CDR3 has 16 amino acids. The germline V gene has CDR1 MDHEN and CDR2 SYDVKM. The CDR3: CASSPYMGKQTYEQYF. The CDR3 nucleotides are TGTGCCAGCAGTCCGTATATGGGCAAGCAGACCTACGAGCAGTACTTC.

The gene calls are TRBV10-3 and TRBJ2-5; 10 bases are a match to TRBD2. Unmatched junction bases numbered 11, after V lost 2 bases and J lost 5 bases. CDR1 ENHRY and CDR2 SYGVKD come from the germline V gene. CDR3 length: 17 residues. In DNA form, the CDR3 reads TGTGCCATCAGTGAGACCGAGAGCGGGAGGGCCGGGGAGACCCAGTACTTC. This codes for CAISETESGRAGETQYF.

J is TRBJ2-1 and V is TRBV3-1 (or the pseudogene TRBV3-2); 12 nucleotides line up with TRBD1. Looked up from germline, CDR1 is LGHDT and CDR2 is YNNKEL (reference sequence). V shed 3 bases, J shed 9 bases, and the junction held 6 bases outside the gene matches. This CDR3 comprises 15 residues. The CDR3 DNA sequence: TGTGCCAGCAGCCACCGGGACAGGGGGCTGGGTGAGCAGTTCTTC. Amino acid sequence: CASSHRDRGLGEQFF.

This chain connects TRBV19 to TRBJ2-3; 9 bases fit TRBD2. CDR1 is LNHDA and CDR2 is SQIVND in the germline V gene (reference sequence). Trimming removed 4 bases from V and 2 bases from J; junction bases left unmatched: 4. The CDR3 runs to 15 residues. CDR3 sequence reads: CASSKRGAVTDTQYF. The DNA of the CDR3 is TGTGCCAGTAGTAAGCGGGGGGCAGTCACAGATACGCAGTATTTT.

The chain carries TRBV4-1 and TRBJ1-1, with 9 positions matching TRBD1. CDR3 length: 15 residues. V lost 4 bases to trimming and J lost 5 bases; unmatched junction nucleotides: 8. In germline, CDR1 is MGHRA, CDR2 YSYEKL. The CDR3 protein is CASSPEDRGGTEAFF. CDR3 DNA: TGCGCCAGCAGCCCCGAGGACAGGGGTGGGACTGAAGCTTTCTTT.

This sequence joins TRBV27 and TRBJ1-1, with TRBD1 as a possible D gene (6 bases). The CDR3 is 15 amino acids. In germline, CDR1 is MNHEY, CDR2 SMNVEV (reference sequence). Between the trimmed V and J ends, which lost 5 bases and 4 bases, there was a span of 17 bases. The CDR3 spells CASSTYLGGGTEAFF. As DNA, the CDR3 is TGTGCCAGCAGTACCTACCTAGGGGGAGGCACTGAAGCTTTCTTT.

CDR3: CASSTGLSNYGYTF. The CDR3 nucleotides are TGTGCCAGCAGTACAGGGTTATCAAACTATGGCTACACCTTC. This chain uses TRBV28 with TRBJ1-2; the D gene is possibly TRBD1 (6 bases). Per the germline V gene, CDR1 is MDHEN and CDR2 is SYDVKM. The CDR3 loop spans 14 amino acids. V was trimmed by 5 bases and J by 2 bases, leaving 12 bases between them.

The V call is TRBV30, the J call TRBJ2-7; TRBD1 matches at 10 bases. The CDR3 has 17 amino acids. Germline CDR1 reads GTSNPN; CDR2 reads SVGIG (reference sequence). With V trimmed by 0 bases and J by 1 base, 9 bases remained unmatched. CDR3 sequence (DNA): TGTGCCTGGAGTGTAGGGGGAGGGGGACAGGGGTCCTACGAGCAGTACTTC. Translating it yields CAWSVGGGGQGSYEQYF.

The gene calls are TRBV28 and TRBJ2-1; D might be TRBD2 (6 bases). V was cut by 4 bases and J by 5 bases, with 18 bases left in between. The length of the CDR3 is 16 residues. CDR1 and CDR2 (germline): MDHEN, SYDVKM. This chain's CDR3 is CASSSQGGRRDNEQFF. The CDR3 bases are TGTGCCAGCAGTTCCCAGGGAGGAAGGCGGGACAATGAGCAGTTCTTC.

This chain links TRBV30 with TRBJ2-3; the match to TRBD1 covers 9 bases. Germline loops: CDR1 GTSNPN, CDR2 SVGIG (reference sequence). Germline trimming cut 5 bases from V and 8 bases from J; bases unmatched to any gene: 2. The CDR3 length is 11 residues. The CDR3 protein is CAWGTGSTQYF. The CDR3 coding sequence is TGTGCCTGGGGGACAGGGAGTACGCAGTATTTT.

The V and J genes are TRBV11-2 and TRBJ2-5; D is perhaps TRBD1 or TRBD2 (6 bases each). Trimming removed 5 bases from V and 5 bases from J, with 21 bases in between. This CDR3 has 16 residues. CDR1 and CDR2 from the germline V gene are SGHAT and FQNNGV. CDR3 residues: CASSTKGRERGETQYF. The CDR3 DNA is TGTGCCAGCAGCACTAAGGGGCGGGAAAGGGGGGAGACCCAGTACTTC. The full variable domain, with the rest looked up from reference TRBV11-2 and TRBJ2-5, is EAGVAQSPRYKIIEKRQSVAFWCNPISGHATLYWYQQILGQGPKLLIQFQNNGVVDDSQLPKDRFSAERLKGVDSTLKIQPAKLEDSAVYLCASSTKGRERGETQYFGPGTRLLVL.

J is TRBJ1-2 and V is TRBV5-4, with 9 bases matching TRBD1. Germline V gives CDR1 SGHNT, CDR2 YYREEE (reference sequence). The CDR3 contains 16 residues. The junction had 13 bases not matched to a gene; V was cut back by 4 bases and J by 6 bases. The CDR3 DNA is TGTGCCAGCAGCCCCGGTCCGGAACAGGGGGCAAATGGCTACACCTTC. Amino acids: CASSPGPEQGANGYTF. The full variable domain, with the rest looked up from reference TRBV5-4 and TRBJ1-2, is ETGVTQSPTHLIKTRGQQVTLRCSSQSGHNTVSWYQQALGQGPQFIFQYYREEENGRGNFPPRFSGLQFPNYSSELNVNALELDDSALYLCASSPGPEQGANGYTFGSGTRLTVV.

The CDR3 here is CASSQDPRHLYEQYF. The CDR3 nucleotides read TGTGCCAGCAGCCAAGATCCGCGACACCTTTACGAGCAGTACTTC. V and J are TRBV3-1 (or the pseudogene TRBV3-2) and TRBJ2-7; D is unclear. The CDR3 spans 15 residues. V lost 0 bases to trimming and J lost 4 bases, with 13 bases between them. CDR1 is LGHDT and CDR2 is YNNKEL in the germline V gene (reference sequence).

V and J are TRBV6-5 and TRBJ2-1; D is unclear. V was clipped by 3 bases and J by 7 bases, with 10 bases between them. Germline V gene lookup returns CDR1 MNHEY and CDR2 SVGAGI. The length of the CDR3 is 13 residues. The DNA for the CDR3 is TGTGCCAGCAGTTATAGAGTAGGGAATGAGCAGTTCTTC. This codes for CASSYRVGNEQFF.

This rearrangement joins TRBV4-2 to TRBJ2-7, with a weak D call TRBD2 (5 bases). The CDR3 extends over 17 amino acids. V dropped 4 bases and J dropped 3 bases, with 22 bases sitting between them. Germline V lookup: CDR1 LGHNA, CDR2 YNFKEQ. The CDR3 DNA reads TGTGCCAGCAGCCCCGATCCAAAGAGGGTCTCCCACTACGAGCAGTACTTC. Translated: CASSPDPKRVSHYEQYF.

About this clone: This sample also contains other DNA sequences that code for the same CDR3. The gene calls are TRBV5-1 and TRBJ1-2; D uncertain. V was shortened by 0 bases and J by 3 bases, with 6 bases between the two germline ends. The CDR3 covers 13 residues. CDR1 SGHRS and CDR2 YFSETQ come from the germline V gene. The DNA of the CDR3 is TGCGCCAGCAGCTTGGGGTCTGACTATGGCTACACCTTC. As protein: CASSLGSDYGYTF.

The chain carries TRBV30 and TRBJ1-2; D is unclear. Germline loops: CDR1 GTSNPN, CDR2 SVGIG (reference sequence). The CDR3 consists of 11 residues. The V gene lost 1 base and the J gene lost 1 base, with 1 base spanning the gap. The CDR3 here is CAWSGNYGYTF. DNA for the CDR3: TGTGCCTGGAGTGGTAACTATGGCTACACCTTC.

As to this clone: The identical CDR3 is also encoded by other nucleotide sequences in the sample. The rearrangement links TRBV10-3 to TRBJ1-5; D is possibly TRBD1 (5 bases). The CDR3 sequence is 14 residues long. Trimming shortened V by 5 bases and J by 2 bases, and 10 bases separated the two germline ends. The germline CDR1 and CDR2 sequences are ENHRY and SYGVKD. This chain's CDR3 is CAISPGYGNQPQHF. The DNA for the CDR3 is TGTGCCATCAGTCCAGGGTACGGCAATCAGCCCCAGCATTTT.

CDR3 amino acids: CASSRAPSNQPQHF. DNA of the CDR3: TGTGCCAGCAGTCGGGCGCCTAGCAATCAGCCCCAGCATTTT. The rearrangement links TRBV28 to TRBJ1-5; no reliable D call. The V gene's germline CDR1 is MDHEN and CDR2 SYDVKM. The CDR3 runs 14 residues. V lost 5 bases and J lost 0, with 8 bases in between.